The rows below give T cell receptor beta chains drawn from one sample of a study of CD8 T cells in seronegative destructive rheumatoid arthritis. Generated by immunoSEQ multiplex PCR, the TCRdb table keeps only in-frame clones and is missing some. The sample lists fewer than 15,000 clones; around 83% were seen once. The sample consisted of CD8+ T cells from blood. These receptors came from a woman aged 25 to 50 with seronegative destructive rheumatoid arthritis. Each CDR3 is given with its conserved first and last residue. A D gene is named only where the DNA matches it firmly. Clone size, where shown, is once, few, many, or a class for clones that have expanded.

j_call	v_call	d_call	clone_size	cdr3_nt	cdr3_aa
TRBJ2-2	TRBV13	-	-	TGTGCCAGCAGCTCACAGGGTTGGACCGGGGAGCTGTTTTTT	CASSSQGWTGELFF
TRBJ2-7	TRBV6-6	-	-	TGTGCCAGCAGTTACACCGGGACAAACTACGAGCAGTACTTC	CASSYTGTNYEQYF
TRBJ1-5	TRBV28	-	-	TGTGCCAGCAGTTCCCCTGAGGGATATAGCAATCAGCCCCAGCATTTT	CASSSPEGYSNQPQHF
TRBJ2-5	TRBV6-1	TRBD2	once	TGTGCCAGCAGTGCCTTAGTGGGAGGGAAAGAGACCCAGTACTTC	CASSALVGGKETQYF
TRBJ2-1	TRBV7-2	TRBD1	-	TGTGCCAGCAGCTTATGGACAGGGGGGGCCAATGAGCAGTTCTTC	CASSLWTGGANEQFF
TRBJ1-2	TRBV5-1	-	-	TGCGCCAGCAGCTTGGACGGCTATGGCTACACCTTC	CASSLDGYGYTF
TRBJ2-7	TRBV7-6	-	-	TGTGCCAGCAGCTCCGAGGTAGAGGACGAGCAGTACTTC	CASSSEVEDEQYF
TRBJ1-5	TRBV5-6	TRBD1	-	TGTGCCAGCAGCTCGGACAGGGGGGACAATCAGCCCCAGCATTTT	CASSSDRGDNQPQHF
TRBJ2-2	TRBV11-2	TRBD1	-	TGTGCCAGCAGCTTAGACCTCCTCGGGACAGGGGGTGTCACCGGGGAGCTGTTTTTT	CASSLDLLGTGGVTGELFF
TRBJ2-1	TRBV13	TRBD2	-	TGTGCCAGCAGCCCTTTAGCGGGGGGGCAGCATGAGCAGTTCTTC	CASSPLAGGQHEQFF
TRBJ1-1	TRBV28	TRBD1	-	TGTGCCAGCAGTCTACAACAGGGGGCATGGACTGAAGCTTTCTTT	CASSLQQGAWTEAFF
TRBJ1-1	TRBV9	TRBD1	-	TGTGCCAGCAGCGTCGGGACAGGGGGCACTGAAGCTTTCTTT	CASSVGTGGTEAFF
TRBJ1-2	TRBV28	-	-	TGCGCCCGTAAGGGGGGGGGCTATGGCTACACCTTC	CARKGGGYGYTF
TRBJ2-1	TRBV5-1	TRBD2	-	TGCGCCAGCAGCTTTTTGGGCGGGGGGGCCACAGATGAGCAGTTCTTC	CASSFLGGGATDEQFF
TRBJ2-1	TRBV2	-	-	TGTGCCAGCACCCGGGAGAGTCATATTTCCAATGAGCAGTTCTTC	CASTRESHISNEQFF
TRBJ2-3	TRBV6-4	TRBD2	-	TGTGCCAGCAGTGGTACTAGCGGGGGCGCAGATACGCAGTATTTT	CASSGTSGGADTQYF
TRBJ1-1	TRBV6-6	-	-	TGTGCCAGCAGCGACACCCGACAGGTGGTTTACGCTGAAGCTTTCTTT	CASSDTRQVVYAEAFF
TRBJ1-1	TRBV7-6	TRBD1	once	TGTGCCAGCAGCTTAGAGACAGGGCTCGGCACTGAAGCTTTCTTT	CASSLETGLGTEAFF
TRBJ2-3	TRBV5-1	TRBD2	-	TGCGCCAGCAAACGAGCGGGAACAGATACGCAGTATTTT	CASKRAGTDTQYF
TRBJ1-6	TRBV6-6	-	-	TGTGCCAGCGGGGTCCAGGGCGATTTTAATTCACCCCTCCACTTT	CASGVQGDFNSPLHF
TRBJ1-2	TRBV7-2	-	-	TGTGCCAGCAGCTTCCTTACTAACTATGGCTACACCTTC	CASSFLTNYGYTF
TRBJ1-6	TRBV6-1	-	-	TGTGCCAGCAGTACCCCAGGGAGGATAAATTCACCCCTCCACTTT	CASSTPGRINSPLHF
TRBJ2-2	TRBV6-6	-	-	TGTGCCAGCAATCCAGGGTCCGGGGAGCTGTTTTTT	CASNPGSGELFF
TRBJ1-1	TRBV6-1	-	-	TGTGCCAGCAGTGAATTCACGGGTTCTGAAGCTTTCTTT	CASSEFTGSEAFF
TRBJ1-1	TRBV9	TRBD1	-	TGTGCCAGCAGCCCCCACAGGGGTCAAGGCACTGAAGCTTTCTTT	CASSPHRGQGTEAFF
TRBJ2-7	TRBV11-1	TRBD2	once	TGTGCCAGCAGCCTACTAGCGGGGGGAACCTACGAGCAGTACTTC	CASSLLAGGTYEQYF
TRBJ2-1	TRBV18	TRBD2	once	TGTGCCAGCTCGCCCTTACCGGGGGGGTCCCACAATGAGCAGTTCTTC	CASSPLPGGSHNEQFF
TRBJ2-1	TRBV19	-	-	TGTGCCAGTACCCCCGGAGGAGGGATTACCAACGGTGAGCAGTTCTTC	CASTPGGGITNGEQFF
TRBJ2-7	TRBV27	-	-	TGTGCCAGCAGCGCGACAGGGTTTAGCGGCTACGAGCAGTACTTC	CASSATGFSGYEQYF
TRBJ1-6	TRBV28	TRBD1	-	TGTGCCAGCGGGAGGACAGGGGATAATTCACCCCTCCACTTT	CASGRTGDNSPLHF
TRBJ2-5	TRBV7-9	-	-	TGTGCCAGCAGCTTAGTAGGACAGCAAGAGACCCAGTACTTC	CASSLVGQQETQYF
TRBJ2-6	TRBV2	-	-	TGTGCCAGCATGAGTCCCTCTGGGGCCAACGTCCTGACTTTC	CASMSPSGANVLTF
TRBJ1-2	TRBV7-9	TRBD1	-	TGTGCCAGCAGCTTAGCAGACAGGGAGAGCTACACCTTC	CASSLADRESYTF